What follows are 27 T cell receptor beta chains derived from one specimen sequenced in a study of blood T cells in healthy people across ages. The second PCR ran roughly 6 to 11 cycles with a sample-barcoded 5' primer and J-beta primers. In TCRdb, the 5' RACE reads were re-called with MiXCR into one record per CDR3 protein. The table includes 580,000 or so distinct CDR3 sequences, less than 60% detected once. Sequencing used blood. All receptors derive from an elderly man in good health.

This clonotype was picked up many times. The chain employs TRBV6-5 and TRBJ2-2; TRBD1 is a possible D gene (5 bases). The V end lost 2 bases, the J end lost 5 bases, and 9 bases lay between the germline ends. The CDR3 runs to 14 residues. CDR1 MNHEY and CDR2 SVGAGI come from the germline V gene. The CDR3 region has the DNA TGTGCCAGCAGTTACAGGACAAGTACCGGGGAGCTGTTTTTT. Translated: CASSYRTSTGELFF.

The J gene is TRBJ1-5, the V gene TRBV20-1; unclear D gene. The CDR3 totals 12 residues. Germline assignment: CDR1 DFQATT and CDR2 SNEGSKA (reference sequence). Trimming took off 5 bases at V and 2 bases at J, with 7 bases between the two ends. In DNA form, the CDR3 reads TGCAGTGCTCCAAGGGGCAATCAGCCCCAGCATTTT. This translates into CSAPRGNQPQHF.

This clonotype was detected a few times. The chain combines TRBV2 with TRBJ1-4; D remains unclear. The CDR3 is 12 amino acids. Germline V CDR1 and CDR2: SNHLY, FYNNEI. Trimming cost V 7 bases and J 6 bases, with 9 bases left between them. DNA for the CDR3: TGTGCCAGCAAGAAGAGGGATGAAAAACTGTTTTTT. Translation gives CASKKRDEKLFF.

In this sample, this clonotype turned up a few times. The chain recombines TRBV7-9 with TRBJ2-1, with a weak D call TRBD1 (6 bases). The germline gives CDR1 SEHNR, CDR2 FQNEAQ (reference sequence). The CDR3 is 16 amino acids. V lost 1 base and J 5 bases, leaving 15 bases between the germline ends. The CDR3 bases are TGTGCCAGCAGCTTAGGAACCGTGACAGGCCACAATGAGCAGTTCTTC. Translating it yields CASSLGTVTGHNEQFF.

The sample holds a few counts of this clonotype. The chain combines TRBV6-5 with TRBJ2-3; D is ambiguous. This CDR3 has 12 residues. Trimming shortened V by 6 bases and J by 8 bases, and 12 bases separated the two germline ends. Germline V gives CDR1 MNHEY, CDR2 SVGAGI. CDR3 protein: CASRRPDSTQYF. The CDR3 DNA sequence: TGTGCCAGCAGAAGACCGGATAGTACGCAGTATTTT.

Note on this clonotype: One base away lies a much larger clone, so this may be a sequencing read error. The rearrangement joins TRBV29-1 to TRBJ1-2; 8 bases fit TRBD1. The CDR3 covers 12 residues. Germline V gives CDR1 SQVTM, CDR2 ANQGSEA. V trimming: 6 bases; J trimming: 12 bases; junction bases outside the gene matches: 12. CDR3 in amino acids: CSVERGQGSHTF. The CDR3 coding sequence is TGCAGCGTCGAACGCGGACAGGGAAGCCACACCTTC.

The chain recombines TRBV28 with TRBJ2-3; TRBD2 matches 9 bases. Unmatched junction bases numbered 6, after V lost 5 bases and J lost 6 bases. The CDR3 contains 14 residues. CDR1 and CDR2 from the germline V gene are MDHEN and SYDVKM. The CDR3 loop is CASSDGTSSDTQYF. CDR3 coding DNA: TGTGCCAGCAGTGATGGGACTAGCTCGGATACGCAGTATTTT.

The gene calls are TRBV24-1 and TRBJ2-3, with 10 bases aligning to TRBD1. Germline CDR1 and CDR2: KGHDR and SFDVKD. This CDR3 spans 16 amino acids. V lost 4 bases to trimming and J lost 2 bases; unmatched junction nucleotides: 5. The CDR3 region has the DNA TGTGCCACCAGTGACCCGGGACAGGGGTTCACAGATACGCAGTATTTT. Translating gives CATSDPGQGFTDTQYF.

This clonotype was seen more than once but under ten times. V is TRBV5-1 and J is TRBJ2-3; 7 nucleotides align to TRBD1. Germline lookup yields CDR1 SGHRS and CDR2 YFSETQ. Trimming at V came to 4 bases and at J to 1 base, leaving 3 bases not matched to a gene. The CDR3 is 14 residues long. CDR3 nucleotides: TGCGCCAGCAGCCACGGACAGGGCACAGATACGCAGTATTTT. Translation gives CASSHGQGTDTQYF. The variable domain in full, completed from reference TRBV5-1 and TRBJ2-3, reads KAGVTQTPRYLIKTRGQQVTLSCSPISGHRSVSWYQQTPGQGLQFLFEYFSETQRNKGNFPGRFSGRQFSNSRSEMNVSTLELGDSALYLCASSHGQGTDTQYFGPGTRLTVL.

This clonotype came up a few times. V gene TRBV20-1 combines with J gene TRBJ2-5; 11 bases are shared with TRBD2. Germline loops: CDR1 DFQATT, CDR2 SNEGSKA (reference sequence). The V and J ends lost 4 bases and 5 bases, in that order; junction bases with no gene match: 12. The CDR3 runs to 16 residues. The CDR3 is CSAIGTSGRLGETQYF. The CDR3 bases are TGCAGTGCTATCGGGACTAGCGGCCGGCTCGGGGAGACCCAGTACTTC.

Written as DNA, the CDR3 is TGCAGCGTTGAAGATCGGGGACAGGGTACTGGCTACACCTTC. Translated, it gives CSVEDRGQGTGYTF. The chain uses TRBV29-1 and TRBJ1-2, with 9 bases matching TRBD1. The CDR3 has 14 residues. The germline CDR1 and CDR2 sequences are SQVTM and ANQGSEA. The J segment lost 7 bases and the V segment lost 0 bases, leaving 6 bases of the junction unmatched.

In its sample, this clonotype was seen a few times. The V gene is TRBV9, the J gene TRBJ1-2; D remains unclear. V was clipped by 5 bases and J by 1 base, with 6 bases between them. Germline V CDR1 and CDR2: SGDLS, YYNGEE. CDR3 size: 12 residues. CDR3 DNA sequence: TGTGCCAGCAGGGGCAGTAACTATGGCTACACCTTC. Amino acid sequence: CASRGSNYGYTF.

This clonotype appeared a few times. The chain joins TRBV20-1 to TRBJ1-6, with TRBD1 as a possible D gene (5 bases). The germline V and J ends were trimmed by 1 base and 1 base, with 11 bases remaining between them. This CDR3 has 16 amino acids. CDR1 DFQATT and CDR2 SNEGSKA come from the germline V gene (reference sequence). CDR3 nucleotide sequence: TGCAGTGCTAGAGGCCGGGGGGAGTCCTATAATTCACCCCTCCACTTT. Translating gives CSARGRGESYNSPLHF.

CDR3 nucleotides: TGTGCCAGCAGTTTAGTAAAGGGACAGGGGGCTAATGAAGCTTTCTTT. Its protein product is CASSLVKGQGANEAFF. The chain joins TRBV12-3 or TRBV12-4 to TRBJ1-1; 12 bases agree with TRBD1. The CDR3 covers 16 residues. V gave up 1 base and J gave up 7 bases; unmatched junction bases: 7.

J is TRBJ1-1 and V is TRBV29-1; a weak D match, TRBD1 (6 bases). CDR3 length: 14 residues. Trimming cost V 6 bases and J 0 bases, with 14 bases left between them. Germline loops: CDR1 SQVTM, CDR2 ANQGSEA. CDR3 DNA sequence: TGCAGCGTGCACCACAGGGAGGTGAACACTGAAGCTTTCTTT. Translating gives CSVHHREVNTEAFF.

There are many counts of this clonotype. V gene TRBV6-2 or TRBV6-3 combines with J gene TRBJ2-1; perhaps TRBD1 as D (5 bases). With 4 bases removed from V and 4 bases from J, the gap between germline ends came to 29 bases. CDR3 size: 20 residues. Germline CDR1 MNHEY, CDR2 SVGEGT. The CDR3, as DNA: TGTGCCAGCAGTTCTATTTCGGCCAGGGCCCCCAAGAATATGTACAATGAGCAGTTCTTC. Protein sequence: CASSSISARAPKNMYNEQFF.

The chain has TRBV7-3 and TRBJ2-1; D perhaps matches TRBD2 (6 bases). Germline V lookup: CDR1 SGHTA, CDR2 FQGTGA. The CDR3 length is 15 residues. V dropped 4 bases and J dropped 10 bases, with 20 bases sitting between them. CDR3 in DNA: TGTGCCAGCAGCTCCACTTCGGGGACTCCGGACGAGCAGTTCTTC. Translating gives CASSSTSGTPDEQFF.

The table lists this clonotype with a few counts. For the CDR3, the DNA is TGTGCCAGCAGCCTCCTGCGAGCCGAGCAGTACTTC. Protein: CASSLLRAEQYF. V and J are TRBV7-2 and TRBJ2-7; D remains ambiguous. Germline V gene sequence: CDR1 SGHTA, CDR2 FQGNSA. Trimming removed 5 bases from V and 6 bases from J, with 11 bases in between. There are 12 residues in the CDR3.

The chain recombines TRBV20-1 with TRBJ2-6; no definite D call. Trimming cost V 6 bases and J 3 bases, with 6 bases left between them. The CDR3 is 12 amino acids. The germline CDR1 and CDR2 sequences are DFQATT and SNEGSKA (reference sequence). As DNA, the CDR3 is TGCAGTGCAACGGGTGGGGCCAACGTCCTGACTTTC. Amino acid sequence: CSATGGANVLTF.

The chain recombines TRBV7-7 with TRBJ2-5, with D unclear. With the DNA end fitting TRBJ2-7 better, the J assignment may be wrong. The germline V gene encodes CDR1 SSHAT and CDR2 FNYEAQ (reference sequence). The CDR3 is 15 residues long. CDR3 in amino acids: CASSLGPQRHYEQYF. The CDR3 bases are TGTGCCAGCAGCCTTGGGCCCCAGAGGCACTACGAGCAGTACTTC.

This clonotype was recorded at least ten times. V and J are TRBV7-9 and TRBJ2-3; 10 nucleotides line up with TRBD1. Germline CDR1 and CDR2: SEHNR and FQNEAQ (reference sequence). The length of the CDR3 is 18 residues. V dropped 4 bases and J dropped 2; count of bases not matched to a gene: 12. Here the CDR3 reads CASSSHGDRGRNTDTQYF. CDR3 sequence (DNA): TGTGCCAGCAGCTCACATGGTGACAGGGGGCGAAACACAGATACGCAGTATTTT. The entire variable domain, with the rest obtained from reference TRBV7-9 and TRBJ2-3, is as follows: DTGVSQNPRHKITKRGQNVTFRCDPISEHNRLYWYRQTLGQGPEFLTYFQNEAQLEKSRLLSDRFSAERPKGSFSTLEIQRTEQGDSAMYLCASSSHGDRGRNTDTQYFGPGTRLTVL.

The genes are TRBV6-6 and TRBJ2-7; maybe TRBD1 (6 bases). The germline V and J ends were trimmed by 4 bases and 2 bases, with 9 bases remaining between them. Germline values: CDR1 MNHNY, CDR2 SVGAGI (reference sequence). The CDR3 consists of 13 residues. The CDR3 DNA reads TGTGCCAGCAGTTGGACAGAAGCCTACGAGCAGTACTTC. Its protein is CASSWTEAYEQYF.

This sequence joins TRBV7-2 and TRBJ1-6, with TRBD1 matching 7 bases. Germline V gives CDR1 SGHTA, CDR2 FQGNSA. The trim removed 1 base at V and 6 bases at J, leaving 6 bases unmatched. The CDR3 is 16 residues long. For the CDR3, the DNA is TGTGCCAGCAGCTTAGAAGGGGGCGCGGGTAATTCACCCCTCCACTTT. This gives the protein CASSLEGGAGNSPLHF.

This clonotype was seen a handful of times. The J gene is TRBJ2-7, the V gene TRBV11-2, with 8 bases aligning to TRBD1. The J segment lost 5 bases and the V segment lost 4 bases, leaving 13 bases of the junction unmatched. CDR3 size: 16 residues. The germline V gene encodes CDR1 SGHAT and CDR2 FQNNGV. CDR3 sequence (DNA): TGTGCCAGCAGCTCCCGTAGGGACAGGATATACGACGAGCAGTACTTC. Amino acid sequence: CASSSRRDRIYDEQYF.

Concerning this clonotype itself: This may arise from a read error, as a much more abundant clone is one base away. In nucleotides, the CDR3 is TGTGCCAGCACCGGGGGACTAGCGGGGTACAATGAGCAGTACTTC. The encoded protein is CASTGGLAGYNEQYF. The rearrangement links TRBV12-3 or TRBV12-4 to TRBJ2-1; 13 bases fit TRBD2. TRBJ2-7 explains the end of the DNA better; the J call may be wrong. There are 15 residues in the CDR3.

The J gene is TRBJ2-3, the V gene TRBV25-1, with D perhaps assigned TRBD1 or TRBD2 (5 bases each). Deletions cut 7 bases from V and 7 bases from J, with 9 bases between. The length of the CDR3 is 11 residues. The V gene's germline CDR1 is MGHDK and CDR2 SYGVNS. This CDR3 is CASTRGNTQYF. Here the CDR3 DNA reads TGTGCCAGCACCCGGGGCAATACGCAGTATTTT.

This clonotype came up many times. This chain links TRBV6-5 with TRBJ2-3, with 9 bases matching TRBD1. The CDR3 length is 14 residues. V shed 5 bases, J shed 5 bases, and the junction held 5 bases outside the gene matches. CDR1 and CDR2 from the germline V gene are MNHEY and SVGAGI. CDR3 amino acids: CASSPRTGVDTQYF. In DNA form, the CDR3 reads TGTGCCAGCAGTCCGAGGACAGGGGTAGATACGCAGTATTTT.